Sequencing of this T cell receptor (beta chain) was carried out in a study of PD-L1 blockade in urothelial cancer. For the study at large: Blood was tested 3 weeks (second dose) and 6 weeks into treatment.

CDR3 length equals 15 residues. Germline values: CDR1 MDHEN, CDR2 SYDVKM. The J segment lost 2 bases and the V segment lost 6 bases, leaving 9 bases of the junction unmatched. Produced via immunoSEQ multiplex PCR; TCRdb's table is partial and in-frame only. The sample includes under 40,000 clones, more than 80% of them seen just once. Disease in patients was locally advanced or metastatic urothelial carcinoma. As for this clone: The antigen remains undetermined.

Overall study findings and caveats: Lower pretreatment blood TCR clonality, under the median, predicted better survival, researchers reported.

V is TRBV28 and J is TRBJ2-7; 8 nucleotides align to TRBD1. The sequence came from a man between 70 and 80 years old with urothelial cancer. The sample here was PBMCs, taken around atezolizumab (anti-PD-L1) treatment. The CDR3 reads CASRSSRDRPYEQYF. The CDR3 DNA follows: TGTGCCAGCAGAAGTAGCCGGGACAGGCCCTACGAGCAGTACTTC. The variable domain in full, completed from reference TRBV28 and TRBJ2-7, reads DVKVTQSSRYLVKRTGEKVFLECVQDMDHENMFWYRQDPGLGLRLIYFSYDVKMKEKGDIPEGYSVSREKKERFSLILESASTNQTSMYLCASRSSRDRPYEQYFGPGTRLTVT.